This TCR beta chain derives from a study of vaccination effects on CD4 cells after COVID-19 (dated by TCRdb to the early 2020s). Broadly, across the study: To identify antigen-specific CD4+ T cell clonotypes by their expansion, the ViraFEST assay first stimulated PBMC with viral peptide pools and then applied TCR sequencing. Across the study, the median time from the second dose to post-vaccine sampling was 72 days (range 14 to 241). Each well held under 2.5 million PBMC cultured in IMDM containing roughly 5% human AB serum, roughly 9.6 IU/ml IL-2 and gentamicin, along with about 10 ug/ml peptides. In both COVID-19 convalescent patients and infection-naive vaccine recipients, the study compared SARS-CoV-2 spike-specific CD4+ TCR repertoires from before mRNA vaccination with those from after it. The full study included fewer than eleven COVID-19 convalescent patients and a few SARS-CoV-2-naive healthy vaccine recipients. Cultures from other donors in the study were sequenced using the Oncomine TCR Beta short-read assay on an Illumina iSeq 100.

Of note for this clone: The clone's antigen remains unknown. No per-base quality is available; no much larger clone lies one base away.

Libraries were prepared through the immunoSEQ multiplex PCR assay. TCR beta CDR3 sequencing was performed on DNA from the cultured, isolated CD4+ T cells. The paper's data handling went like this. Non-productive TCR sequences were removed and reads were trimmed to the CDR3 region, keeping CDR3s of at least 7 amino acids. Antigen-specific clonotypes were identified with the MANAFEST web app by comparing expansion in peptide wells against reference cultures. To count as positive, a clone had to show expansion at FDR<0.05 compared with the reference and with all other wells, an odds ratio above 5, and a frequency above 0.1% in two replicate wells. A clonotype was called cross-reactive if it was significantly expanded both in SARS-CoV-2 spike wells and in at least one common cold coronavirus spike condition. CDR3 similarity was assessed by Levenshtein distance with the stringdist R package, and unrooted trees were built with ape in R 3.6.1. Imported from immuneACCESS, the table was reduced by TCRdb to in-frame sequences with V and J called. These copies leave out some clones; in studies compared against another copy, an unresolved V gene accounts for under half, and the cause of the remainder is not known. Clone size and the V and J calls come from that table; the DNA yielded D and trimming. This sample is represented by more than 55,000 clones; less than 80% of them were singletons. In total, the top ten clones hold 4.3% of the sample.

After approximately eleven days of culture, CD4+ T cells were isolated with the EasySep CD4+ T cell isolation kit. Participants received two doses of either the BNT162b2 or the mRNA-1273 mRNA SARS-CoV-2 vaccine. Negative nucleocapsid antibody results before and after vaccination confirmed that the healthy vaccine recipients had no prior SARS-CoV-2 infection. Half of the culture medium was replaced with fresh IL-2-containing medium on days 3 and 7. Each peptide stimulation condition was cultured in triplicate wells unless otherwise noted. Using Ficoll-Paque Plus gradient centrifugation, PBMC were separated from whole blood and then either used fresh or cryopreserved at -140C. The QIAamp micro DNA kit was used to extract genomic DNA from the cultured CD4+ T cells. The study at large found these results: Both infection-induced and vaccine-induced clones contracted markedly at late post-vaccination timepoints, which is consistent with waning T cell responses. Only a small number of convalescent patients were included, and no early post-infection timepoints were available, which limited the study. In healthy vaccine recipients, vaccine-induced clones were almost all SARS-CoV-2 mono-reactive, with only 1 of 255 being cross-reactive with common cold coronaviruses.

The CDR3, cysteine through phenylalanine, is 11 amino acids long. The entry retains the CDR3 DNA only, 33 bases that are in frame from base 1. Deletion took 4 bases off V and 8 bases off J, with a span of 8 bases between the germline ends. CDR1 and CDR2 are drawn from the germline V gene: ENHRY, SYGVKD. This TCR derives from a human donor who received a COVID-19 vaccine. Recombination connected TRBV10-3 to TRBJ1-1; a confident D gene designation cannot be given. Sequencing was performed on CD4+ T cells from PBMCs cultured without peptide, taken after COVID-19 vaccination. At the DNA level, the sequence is TGTGCCATCAGTGTAGGCCGAGAAGCTTTCTTT. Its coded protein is CAISVGREAFF.